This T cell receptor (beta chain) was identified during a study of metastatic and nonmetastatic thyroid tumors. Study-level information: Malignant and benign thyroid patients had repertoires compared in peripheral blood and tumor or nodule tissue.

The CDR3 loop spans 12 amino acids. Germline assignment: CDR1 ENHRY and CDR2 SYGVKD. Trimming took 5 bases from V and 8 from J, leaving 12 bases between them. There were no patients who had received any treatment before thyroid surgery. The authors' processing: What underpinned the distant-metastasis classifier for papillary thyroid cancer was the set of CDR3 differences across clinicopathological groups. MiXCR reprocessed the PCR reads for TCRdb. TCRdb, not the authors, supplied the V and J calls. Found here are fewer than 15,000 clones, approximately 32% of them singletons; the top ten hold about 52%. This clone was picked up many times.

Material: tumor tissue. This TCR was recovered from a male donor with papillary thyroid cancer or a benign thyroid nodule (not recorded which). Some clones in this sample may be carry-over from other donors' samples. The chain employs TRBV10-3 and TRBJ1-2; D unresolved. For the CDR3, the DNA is TGTGCCATCAGTTCCCGGGAGGAGGGCTACACCTTC. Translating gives CAISSREEGYTF.